This T cell receptor (beta chain) stems from a study of shared clonotypes between healthy human individuals. The study, taken as a whole, reports: Larger estimated richness was generally seen in naive subsets than in memory subsets.

This CDR3 comprises 14 residues. Trimming removed 10 bases at V and 1 base at J, with 16 bases between. Per germline, CDR1 MNHNS and CDR2 SASEGT. To note about this clone: Antigen unknown.

The investigators split CD4+ cells into a CD45RA+ naive subset and a CD45RA-negative memory subset. The data were produced by immunoSEQ multiplex PCR, yet TCRdb's version contains in-frame clones alone and is incomplete. The sample shows some 2,500,000 clones, roughly 93% of them seen only once. Sequenced material: naive CD4+ T cells from PBMCs. Described subset: CD45RA+ positively selected. This sequence joins TRBV6-1 and TRBJ1-1, with D hard to call. The source of this sequence is a young man in good health. Some clones in this sample may be carry-over from other donors' samples. CDR3 sequence reads: CATYRNPGNTEAFF. The CDR3 bases are TGTGCCACCTACCGTAATCCAGGGAACACTGAAGCTTTCTTT.